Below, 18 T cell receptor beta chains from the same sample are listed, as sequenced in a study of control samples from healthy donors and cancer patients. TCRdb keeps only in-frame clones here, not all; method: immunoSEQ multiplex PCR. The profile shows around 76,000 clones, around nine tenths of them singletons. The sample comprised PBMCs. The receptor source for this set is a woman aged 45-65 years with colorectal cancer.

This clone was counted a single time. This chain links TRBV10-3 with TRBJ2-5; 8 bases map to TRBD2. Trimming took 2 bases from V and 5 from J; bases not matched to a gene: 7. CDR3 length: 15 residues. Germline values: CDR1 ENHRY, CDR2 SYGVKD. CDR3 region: CAISEAEASGETQYF. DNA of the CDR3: TGTGCCATCAGTGAGGCGGAGGCTAGCGGGGAGACCCAGTACTTC.

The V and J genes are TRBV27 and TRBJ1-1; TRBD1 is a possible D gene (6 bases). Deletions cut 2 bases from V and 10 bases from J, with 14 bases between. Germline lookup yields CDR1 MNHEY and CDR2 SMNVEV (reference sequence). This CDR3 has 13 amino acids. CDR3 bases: TGTGCCAGCAGTTTAAGCCCGGGGGCGCGAGCTTTCTTT. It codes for CASSLSPGARAFF.

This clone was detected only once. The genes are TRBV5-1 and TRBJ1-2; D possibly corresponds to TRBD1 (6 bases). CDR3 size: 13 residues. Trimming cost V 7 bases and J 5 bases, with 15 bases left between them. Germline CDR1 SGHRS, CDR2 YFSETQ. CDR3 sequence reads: CASGAGEAYGYTF. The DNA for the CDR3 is TGCGCCAGCGGGGCAGGGGAGGCGTATGGCTACACCTTC.

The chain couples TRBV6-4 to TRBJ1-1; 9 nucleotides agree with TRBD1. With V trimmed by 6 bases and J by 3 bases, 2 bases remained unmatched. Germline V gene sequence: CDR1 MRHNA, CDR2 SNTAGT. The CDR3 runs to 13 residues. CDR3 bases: TGTGCCAGCAGAAGGACAGGGGACACTGAAGCTTTCTTT. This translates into CASRRTGDTEAFF.

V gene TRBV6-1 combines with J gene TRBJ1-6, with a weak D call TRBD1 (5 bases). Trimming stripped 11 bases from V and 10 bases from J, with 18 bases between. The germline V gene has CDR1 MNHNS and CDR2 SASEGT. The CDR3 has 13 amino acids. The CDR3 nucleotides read TGTGCCGTAAAATCAGGGTTGGACTCACCCCTCCACTTT. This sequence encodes CAVKSGLDSPLHF.

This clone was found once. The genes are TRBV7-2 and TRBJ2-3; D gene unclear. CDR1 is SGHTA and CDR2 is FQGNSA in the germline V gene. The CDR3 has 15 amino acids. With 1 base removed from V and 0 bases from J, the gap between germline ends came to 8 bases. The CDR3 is CASSLGRTSTDTQYF. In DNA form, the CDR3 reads TGTGCCAGCAGCTTAGGGCGAACTAGCACAGATACGCAGTATTTT.

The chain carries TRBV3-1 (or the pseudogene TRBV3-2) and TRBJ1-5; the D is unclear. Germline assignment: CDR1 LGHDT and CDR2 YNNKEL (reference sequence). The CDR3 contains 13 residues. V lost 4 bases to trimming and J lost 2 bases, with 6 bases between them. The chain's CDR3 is CASSPLGNQPQHF. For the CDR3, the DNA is TGTGCCAGCAGCCCCTTGGGCAATCAGCCCCAGCATTTT.

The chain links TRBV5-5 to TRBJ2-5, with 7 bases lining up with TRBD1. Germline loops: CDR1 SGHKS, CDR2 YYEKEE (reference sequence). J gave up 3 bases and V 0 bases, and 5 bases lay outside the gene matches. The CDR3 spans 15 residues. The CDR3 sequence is CASSLEQGIEETQYF. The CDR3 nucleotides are TGTGCCAGCAGCTTGGAACAGGGGATTGAAGAGACCCAGTACTTC.

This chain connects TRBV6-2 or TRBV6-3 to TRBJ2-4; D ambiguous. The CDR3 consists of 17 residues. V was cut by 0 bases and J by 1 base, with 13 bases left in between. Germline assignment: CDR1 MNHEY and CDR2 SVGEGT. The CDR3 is CASSYSDILLAKNIQYF. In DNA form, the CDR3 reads TGTGCCAGCAGTTACTCAGACATTCTACTCGCCAAAAACATTCAGTACTTC.

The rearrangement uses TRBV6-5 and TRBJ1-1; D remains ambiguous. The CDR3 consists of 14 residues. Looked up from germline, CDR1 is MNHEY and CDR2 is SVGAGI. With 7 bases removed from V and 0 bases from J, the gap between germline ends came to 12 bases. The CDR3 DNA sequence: TGTGCCAGCAACGCAGTTAACATGAACACTGAAGCTTTCTTT. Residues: CASNAVNMNTEAFF.

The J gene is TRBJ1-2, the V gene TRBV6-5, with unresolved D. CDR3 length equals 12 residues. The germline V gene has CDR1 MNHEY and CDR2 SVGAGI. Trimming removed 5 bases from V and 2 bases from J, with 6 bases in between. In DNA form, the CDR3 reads TGTGCCAGCAGTCTAGACAACTATGGCTACACCTTC. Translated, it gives CASSLDNYGYTF.

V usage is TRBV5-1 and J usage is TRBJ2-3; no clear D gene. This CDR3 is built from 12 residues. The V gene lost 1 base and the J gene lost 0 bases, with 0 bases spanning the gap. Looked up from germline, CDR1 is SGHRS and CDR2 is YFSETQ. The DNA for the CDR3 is TGCGCCAGCAGCTTGAGCACAGATACGCAGTATTTT. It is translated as CASSLSTDTQYF.

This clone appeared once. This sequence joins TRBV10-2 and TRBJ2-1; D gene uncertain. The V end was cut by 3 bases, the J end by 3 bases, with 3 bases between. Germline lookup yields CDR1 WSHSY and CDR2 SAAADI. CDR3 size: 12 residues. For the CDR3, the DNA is TGCGCCAGCAGTGACCTCTACAATGAGCAGTTCTTC. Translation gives CASSDLYNEQFF.

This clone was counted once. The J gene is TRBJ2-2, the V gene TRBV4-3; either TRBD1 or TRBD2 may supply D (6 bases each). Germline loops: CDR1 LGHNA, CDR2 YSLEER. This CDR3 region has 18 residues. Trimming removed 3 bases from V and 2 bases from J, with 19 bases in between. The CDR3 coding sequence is TGCGCCAGCAGCCAGAATCTACGATCCGGGGGCAACACCGGGGAGCTGTTTTTT. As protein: CASSQNLRSGGNTGELFF.

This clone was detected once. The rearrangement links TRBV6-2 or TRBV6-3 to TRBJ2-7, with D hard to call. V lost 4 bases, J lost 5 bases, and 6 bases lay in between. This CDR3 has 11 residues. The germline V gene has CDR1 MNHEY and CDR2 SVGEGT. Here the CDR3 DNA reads TGTGCCAGCAGTTGGGGTAACGAGCAGTACGTC. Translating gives CASSWGNEQYV.

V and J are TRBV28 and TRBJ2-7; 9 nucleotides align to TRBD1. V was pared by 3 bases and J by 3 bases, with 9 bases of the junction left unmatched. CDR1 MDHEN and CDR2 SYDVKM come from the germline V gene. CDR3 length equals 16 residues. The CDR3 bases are TGTGCCAGCAGTTTTAGCCGGACAGGGGACCACTACGAGCAGTACGTC. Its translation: CASSFSRTGDHYEQYV.

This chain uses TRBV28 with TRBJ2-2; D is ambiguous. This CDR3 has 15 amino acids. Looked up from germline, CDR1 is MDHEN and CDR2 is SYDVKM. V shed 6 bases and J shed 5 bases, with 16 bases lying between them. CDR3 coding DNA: TGTGCCAGCAGGGTCCCAGGACCCATGACCGGGGAGCTGTTTTTT. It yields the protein CASRVPGPMTGELFF.

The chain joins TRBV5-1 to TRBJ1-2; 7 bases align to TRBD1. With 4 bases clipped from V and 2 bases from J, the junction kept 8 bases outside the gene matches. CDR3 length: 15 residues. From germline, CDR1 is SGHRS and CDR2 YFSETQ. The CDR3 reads CASSPDRVGNYGYTF. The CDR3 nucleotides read TGCGCCAGCAGCCCAGACAGGGTTGGGAACTATGGCTACACCTTC.